The T cell receptor beta chain described here comes from a study of T cells in Graves' hyperthyroidism and ophthalmopathy. With regard to this clonotype: Antigen: not known.

V gave up 5 bases and J gave up 8 bases, with 21 bases separating them. Looked up from germline, CDR1 is MNHNS and CDR2 is SASEGT. CDR3 length equals 15 residues. Newly diagnosed patients aged 18 to 65 had hyperthyroidism of under 2 months' duration. TCR beta CDR3 sequences were amplified from RNA transcripts. With the HTBI primer set, the TCR CDR3 went through a first round of RT-PCR. TCRdb redid the calling of the multiplex PCR reads with MiXCR, one entry per CDR3 protein. The table shows about 400,000 distinct CDR3 sequences, with roughly an eighth occurring only once. The study's findings and limits: Using 13 V-J features, a model discriminated ophthalmopathy from stable hyperthyroidism.

The sequencing input was blood. The V call is TRBV6-1, the J call TRBJ1-2; tentatively, D is TRBD1 (6 bases). The TCR sequence derives from a woman between 18 and 30 years old with Graves' hyperthyroidism. The CDR3 sequence: CASSPPGTLGHGYTF. In DNA, the CDR3 is TGTGCCAGCAGTCCCCCCGGGACATTGGGACACGGCTACACCTTC.